The rows below give T cell receptor beta chains drawn from one sample of a study of blood T cell repertoires in COVID-19. Profiled with immunoSEQ multiplex PCR; TCRdb holds only in-frame clones, not every one. The sample comprises 150,000 or so clones, around four fifths of which are singletons, and roughly two fifths rests with the top ten. What was sequenced was peripheral blood. These receptor sequences come from a human donor in a cohort sampled during active COVID-19. The CDR3 runs from the conserved cysteine through the conserved F or W. A D gene is named only where the DNA matches it firmly. Clone sizes are given selectively: once, few, many, or a class where the clone is expanded.

cdr3_length | d_call | j_call | clone_size | v_call | cdr3_nt | cdr3_aa
14 | NA | TRBJ1-2 | NA | TRBV28 | TGTGCCAGCACTTATATGGGGGGGACCTATGGCTACACCTTC | CASTYMGGTYGYTF
17 | TRBD1 | TRBJ2-6 | NA | TRBV6-2/TRBV6-3 | TGTGCCAGCAGTTATTCGGGACAGGGTGTTGGGGCCAACGTCCTGACTTTC | CASSYSGQGVGANVLTF
13 | NA | TRBJ1-2 | NA | TRBV5-5 | TGTGCCAGCAGCTTGGTGCGGGACTATGGCTACACCTTC | CASSLVRDYGYTF
17 | TRBD2 | TRBJ2-5 | NA | TRBV14 | TGTGCCAGCAGCCGGGGACTAGCGGACCTGTTCCAAGAGACCCAGTACTTC | CASSRGLADLFQETQYF
14 | TRBD1 | TRBJ1-2 | NA | TRBV6-6 | TGTGCCAGCAGTTATTCCCCCGCGGGACAGGGCTACACCTTC | CASSYSPAGQGYTF
16 | NA | TRBJ1-3 | NA | TRBV7-6 | TGTGCCAGCAGCCCCCTAGTCTCGGACTCTGGAAACACCATATATTTT | CASSPLVSDSGNTIYF
14 | NA | TRBJ2-7 | many | TRBV10-1 | TGCGCCAGCAGTGACCAGGGGGGATCAAGCGAGCAGTACTTC | CASSDQGGSSEQYF
12 | NA | TRBJ1-1 | NA | TRBV12-3/TRBV12-4 | TGTGCCAGCAGTTTGGGACACGGTGAAGCTTTCTTT | CASSLGHGEAFF
14 | NA | TRBJ2-1 | NA | TRBV6-1 | TGTGCCAGCAGTGAGGGAGCGGGTCCAACTCAGGTATTCTTC | CASSEGAGPTQVFF
13 | NA | TRBJ1-2 | once | TRBV19 | TGTGCCAGTAGTTGGGGGACGGGGGGAGGCTACACCTTC | CASSWGTGGGYTF
12 | TRBD1 | TRBJ1-6 | NA | TRBV6-5 | TGTGCCAGCAGGGACAGGAGTTCACCCCTCCACTTT | CASRDRSSPLHF
13 | NA | TRBJ2-3 | NA | TRBV7-2 | TGTGCCAGCAGTACCGGCGGTGGAGATACGCAGTATTTT | CASSTGGGDTQYF
14 | TRBD2 | TRBJ2-3 | NA | TRBV19 | TGTGCCAGTAGTACCGGGACTAGTCCATATACGCAGTATTTT | CASSTGTSPYTQYF
14 | NA | TRBJ2-7 | NA | TRBV28 | TGTGCCAGCAGGGGACATAGTAAAAGGGACGAGCAGTACTTC | CASRGHSKRDEQYF